This T cell receptor (beta chain) was sequenced in a study of blood T cell repertoires in COVID-19. Overall study context: Sites in the United States, Italy and Spain provided acute and convalescent COVID-19 samples. In each case, the material was cDNA or gDNA derived from T cells, B-cell-depleted T cells, or PBMCs.

In the authors' methods: Amplifying reference gene primers gave estimates of nucleated cell counts. Using immunoSEQ multiplex PCR, the repertoire was profiled, and TCRdb retains in-frame clones only, with some absent. The DNA was the basis for D and trimming; V, J and clone size are from that table. The table has some 320,000 clones, nearly 90% seen once; the top ten hold 2.9%. Participant-reported clinical history was the basis for cohort assignment. Between the trimmed V and J ends, which lost 4 bases and 2 bases, there was a span of 10 bases. Germline V gene data show CDR1 as SGHDT and CDR2 as YYEEEE. The CDR3 has 14 residues.

The V call is TRBV5-6, the J call TRBJ1-3; weak D call: TRBD1 (5 bases). Material: PBMCs or T cells enriched from blood (not recorded which). The receptor was derived from a woman between 50 and 59 years old who had been exposed to COVID-19. CDR3 residues: CASSRRGTGNTIYF. CDR3 DNA sequence: TGTGCCAGCAGCCGGAGGGGTACTGGAAACACCATATATTTT. Supplemented by reference TRBV5-6 and TRBJ1-3, the full variable domain reads DAGVTQSPTHLIKTRGQQVTLRCSPKSGHDTVSWYQQALGQGPQFIFQYYEEEERQRGNFPDRFSGHQFPNYSSELNVNALLLGDSALYLCASSRRGTGNTIYFGEGSWLTVV.